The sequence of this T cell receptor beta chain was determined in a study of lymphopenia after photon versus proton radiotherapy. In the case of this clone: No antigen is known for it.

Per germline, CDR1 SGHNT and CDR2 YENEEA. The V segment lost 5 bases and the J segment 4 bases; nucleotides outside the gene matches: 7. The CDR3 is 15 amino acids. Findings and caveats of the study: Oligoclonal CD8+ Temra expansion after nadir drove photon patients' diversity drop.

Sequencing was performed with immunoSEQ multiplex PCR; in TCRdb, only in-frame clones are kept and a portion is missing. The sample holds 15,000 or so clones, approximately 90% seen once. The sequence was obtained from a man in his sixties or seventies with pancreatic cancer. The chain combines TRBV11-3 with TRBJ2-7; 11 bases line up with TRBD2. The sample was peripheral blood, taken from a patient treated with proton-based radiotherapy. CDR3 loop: CASSVSLAGEYEQYF. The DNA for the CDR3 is TGTGCCAGCAGCGTTTCACTAGCGGGAGAGTACGAGCAGTACTTC.